This T cell receptor (beta chain) was found in a study of blood T cell repertoires in COVID-19. The assay was immunoSEQ multiplex PCR, and TCRdb's table has in-frame clones only and misses some. The data hold about 290,000 clones, with under 90% observed a single time. CDR1 and CDR2 from the germline V gene are SNHLY and FYNNEI. The V end was cut by 7 bases, the J end by 4 bases, with 8 bases between. The CDR3 loop spans 12 amino acids. Notes on this clone: The sample holds other DNA sequences that translate to the same CDR3.

The sample comprised peripheral blood. This rearrangement joins TRBV2 to TRBJ1-3; D is undetermined. The receptor was isolated from a woman aged 25 to 45 with COVID-19, enrolled during active disease. The CDR3 coding sequence is TGTGCCAGCATTCCTACCGGAAACACCATATATTTT. Translated: CASIPTGNTIYF. Using reference TRBV2 and TRBJ1-3 for the parts outside the CDR3, the full variable domain is EPEVTQTPSHQVTQMGQEVILRCVPISNHLYFYWYRQILGQKVEFLVSFYNNEISEKSEIFDDQFSVERPDGSNFTLKIRSTKLEDSAMYFCASIPTGNTIYFGEGSWLTVV.